This entry describes one T cell receptor beta chain. What it recognizes is unknown. The junction differs from germline at one of its ends, possibly a read error. This entry belongs to a study of cytomegalovirus exposure and HLA in healthy donors. The germline V gene encodes CDR1 SSHAT and CDR2 FNYEAQ (reference sequence). The CDR3 loop spans 15 amino acids. General observations from the study: The tendency of first-cohort TCR clusters to co-occur in the 110 or so validation repertoires emerged from a later analysis.

Libraries were prepared by immunoSEQ multiplex PCR; TCRdb keeps only in-frame clonotypes and omits some of them. The data contain roughly 120,000 clones, about 84% of them singletons. The chain has TRBV7-7 and TRBJ2-2; no reliable D call. Sequencing input: PBMCs. The clonotype was recovered from a woman aged 25 to 39 in good health and CMV-seronegative. Here the CDR3 DNA reads TGTGCTAGCAGCTTAGATAGCCTGGGCACCGGGGAGCTGTTTTTT. This translates into CASSLDSLGTGELFF.